Below are 25 T cell receptor beta chains sequenced from a single sample in a study of identical twins. TCRdb ran MiXCR on the 5' RACE reads and lists one entry per CDR3 protein. Found here are about 150,000 distinct CDR3 sequences, roughly 3.2% of them singletons; the top ten hold 8% to 8.5%. The specimen was memory T cells sorted from blood. The receptors stem from a man between 18 and 29 years old in good health.

Many counts were recorded for this clonotype. This chain joins TRBV20-1 and TRBJ2-3; D not resolved. The V end lost 6 bases, the J end lost 6 bases, and 7 bases lay between the germline ends. The CDR3 is 10 amino acids. The germline gives CDR1 DFQATT, CDR2 SNEGSKA (reference sequence). This CDR3 reads CSARIDTQYF. CDR3 sequence (DNA): TGCAGTGCACGCATCGATACGCAGTATTTT.

This clonotype was counted many times. V usage is TRBV20-1 and J usage is TRBJ2-5; tentative D call: TRBD2 (5 bases). This CDR3 comprises 13 residues. Between the trimmed V and J ends, which lost 3 bases and 5 bases, there was a span of 13 bases. The V gene's germline CDR1 is DFQATT and CDR2 SNEGSKA (reference sequence). CDR3 in DNA: TGCAGTGCTAGGAGAGGGCCTATGGAGACCCAGTACTTC. Protein: CSARRGPMETQYF.

This clonotype was seen at least ten times. The chain employs TRBV11-1 and TRBJ2-3; 7 bases are shared with TRBD2. Germline-derived CDR1 and CDR2 are SGHAT and FQDESV (reference sequence). After removal of 5 bases from V and 4 bases from J, the junction contained 12 bases not matched to a gene. The CDR3 spans 16 residues. CDR3 sequence reads: CASSPLSGIAADTQYF. The CDR3, as DNA: TGTGCCAGCAGCCCACTCAGCGGGATAGCGGCAGATACGCAGTATTTT.

This clonotype was seen repeatedly, ten times or more. The chain joins TRBV29-1 to TRBJ1-4, with TRBD1 identical over 8 bases. V lost 7 bases to trimming and J lost 8 bases; unmatched junction nucleotides: 15. The germline CDR1 and CDR2 sequences are SQVTM and ANQGSEA. CDR3 size: 15 residues. The CDR3 region is CSGTLRTGRWEKLFF. In DNA form, the CDR3 reads TGCAGCGGGACGCTTAGGACAGGGCGATGGGAAAAACTGTTTTTT.

This clonotype was recorded at least ten times. The CDR3 spells CASSQEGGARYGYTF. The CDR3, as DNA: TGTGCCAGCAGCCAAGAAGGAGGGGCCCGCTATGGCTACACCTTC. This sequence joins TRBV3-1 and TRBJ1-2, with D perhaps matching TRBD1 (5 bases). The length of the CDR3 is 15 residues. Germline-derived CDR1 and CDR2 are LGHDT and YNNKEL (reference sequence). V was pared by 0 bases and J by 4 bases, with 12 bases between.

This clonotype has a count of ten or more. The rearrangement uses TRBV4-3 and TRBJ2-2, with a tentative D call TRBD2 (6 bases). The CDR3 has 16 amino acids. CDR1 is LGHNA and CDR2 is YSLEER in the germline V gene. Trimming took 11 bases from V and 3 from J, leaving 22 bases between them. CDR3 protein: CASSSSVPPDTGELFF. The DNA of the CDR3 is TGCGCCTCCTCGTCTAGCGTCCCCCCCGACACCGGGGAGCTGTTTTTT.

This clonotype was counted ten times or more. The chain carries TRBV20-1 and TRBJ2-7; D tentatively fits TRBD1 or TRBD2 (5 bases each). Germline V gene sequence: CDR1 DFQATT, CDR2 SNEGSKA (reference sequence). The V and J ends lost 3 bases and 5 bases respectively, with 14 bases between them. The CDR3 is made up of 13 amino acids. Here the CDR3 reads CSARGPRGDEQYF. The DNA for the CDR3 is TGCAGTGCTAGGGGGCCGAGGGGAGACGAGCAGTACTTC.

This clonotype has a count of ten or more. The chain combines TRBV5-1 with TRBJ1-2; D gene unclear. Trimming stripped 0 bases from V and 2 bases from J, with 8 bases between. The germline V gene encodes CDR1 SGHRS and CDR2 YFSETQ. This CDR3 is 14 amino acids long. The CDR3 spells CASSLDGPNYGYTF. The CDR3 DNA reads as TGCGCCAGCAGCTTGGACGGACCGAACTATGGCTACACCTTC.

Notes on this clonotype: A read error may be the cause here, since a much bigger clone is one base away. Since the CDR3 does not end with the conserved phenylalanine or tryptophan, this likely comes from a read error. This chain links TRBV20-1 with TRBJ1-4; D is undetermined. The CDR3 is 14 amino acids. The germline gives CDR1 DFQATT, CDR2 SNEGSKA (reference sequence). The CDR3 sequence: CSARGSRANEKLFS. CDR3 sequence (DNA): TGCAGTGCCAGAGGTAGTCGGGCTAATGAAAAACTGTTTTCT.

The genes are TRBV29-1 and TRBJ1-4; 8 bases line up with TRBD1. Trimming cost V 7 bases and J 5 bases; bases outside gene matches: 3. This CDR3 has 12 residues. The germline V gene encodes CDR1 SQVTM and CDR2 ANQGSEA. The CDR3 DNA reads as TGCAGCGCCAGACAGGGGAATGAAAAACTGTTTTTT. Amino acid sequence: CSARQGNEKLFF.

This clonotype was counted at least ten times. The chain joins TRBV29-1 to TRBJ1-2; 7 nucleotides line up with TRBD1. Germline V lookup: CDR1 SQVTM, CDR2 ANQGSEA. V lost 8 bases to trimming and J lost 8 bases; unmatched junction nucleotides: 11. The CDR3 runs to 12 residues. Here the CDR3 DNA reads TGCAGCACCGGACGACAGGGAAGCGGCTACACCTTC. Protein: CSTGRQGSGYTF.

This clonotype showed up many times. V and J are TRBV12-3 or TRBV12-4 and TRBJ2-2, with D maybe TRBD1 (5 bases). This CDR3 has 16 amino acids. V gave up 3 bases and J gave up 2 bases, with 13 bases separating them. CDR3 nucleotide sequence: TGTGCCAGCAGTTTTAGGGCCAGGGAAAACACCGGGGAGCTGTTTTTT. This gives the protein CASSFRARENTGELFF.

This clonotype occurred many times. V usage is TRBV5-1 and J usage is TRBJ2-1, with 7 bases that match TRBD2. CDR3 length equals 14 residues. The V segment lost 4 bases and the J segment 3 bases; nucleotides outside the gene matches: 4. The germline gives CDR1 SGHRS, CDR2 YFSETQ. This CDR3 reads CASSPIAGYNEQFF. DNA of the CDR3: TGCGCCAGCAGCCCAATAGCGGGCTACAATGAGCAGTTCTTC.

V usage is TRBV11-3 and J usage is TRBJ2-5, with 12 bases fitting TRBD1. The ends lost 5 bases at V and 5 bases at J; junction bases unmatched: 12. The CDR3 is 17 residues long. Germline V gene data show CDR1 as SGHNT and CDR2 as YENEEA. This CDR3 is CASSGRDRGLRVETQYF. DNA of the CDR3: TGTGCCAGCAGCGGGCGGGACAGGGGGCTTCGGGTGGAGACCCAGTACTTC.

This clonotype was counted many times. The chain uses TRBV12-3 or TRBV12-4 and TRBJ2-1; D perhaps matches TRBD1 (5 bases). The CDR3 runs 12 residues. Trimming removed 8 bases from V and 10 bases from J, with 15 bases in between. The CDR3 DNA is TGTGCCAGCGTCCTTGGCCCAGGGGAGCAGTTCTTC. Amino acid sequence: CASVLGPGEQFF.

This clonotype appeared many times. The V call is TRBV20-1, the J call TRBJ2-7; the match to TRBD2 covers 12 bases. Germline CDR1 DFQATT, CDR2 SNEGSKA (reference sequence). V trimming: 5 bases; J trimming: 3 bases; junction bases outside the gene matches: 11. This CDR3 comprises 16 residues. The CDR3 DNA reads as TGCAGTGCTGCTGGACTAGCGGGACTCCTACACTACGAGCAGTACTTC. It translates to CSAAGLAGLLHYEQYF.

This clonotype has at least ten counts. The chain has TRBV4-1 and TRBJ1-4; 8 bases agree with TRBD1. Germline V gene data show CDR1 as MGHRA and CDR2 as YSYEKL. V was pared by 4 bases and J by 8 bases, with 9 bases of the junction left unmatched. The CDR3 extends over 15 amino acids. The CDR3 protein is CASSRPDRESEKLFF. The CDR3 DNA is TGCGCCAGCAGCCGCCCGGACAGGGAGTCGGAAAAACTGTTTTTT.

This clonotype was counted at least ten times. V usage is TRBV13 and J usage is TRBJ2-7; 7 bases are shared with TRBD2. This CDR3 contains 15 residues. Germline lookup yields CDR1 PRHDT and CDR2 FYEKMQ (reference sequence). V was pared by 5 bases and J by 0 bases, with 7 bases of the junction left unmatched. CDR3 region: CASSNSGQGSYEQYF. The CDR3 region has the DNA TGTGCCAGCAGCAATAGCGGGCAAGGCTCCTACGAGCAGTACTTC.

This clonotype has at least ten counts. The chain uses TRBV7-3 and TRBJ2-3; D is possibly TRBD2 (5 bases). V dropped 9 bases and J dropped 6 bases, with 13 bases sitting between them. Germline V CDR1 and CDR2: SGHTA, FQGTGA. This CDR3 spans 12 amino acids. The CDR3 DNA is TGTGCCAGTCAAGACTATCTGGATACGCAGTATTTT. Translated, it gives CASQDYLDTQYF. Full variable domain (rest looked up from reference TRBV7-3 and TRBJ2-3): GAGVSQTPSNKVTEKGKYVELRCDPISGHTALYWYRQSLGQGPEFLIYFQGTGAADDSGLPNDRFFAVRPEGSVSTLKIQRTERGDSAVYLCASQDYLDTQYFGPGTRLTVL.

This clonotype was seen repeatedly, ten times or more. V usage is TRBV5-1 and J usage is TRBJ2-3, with 8 bases fitting TRBD2. CDR3 length equals 15 residues. Unmatched junction bases numbered 3, after V lost 0 bases and J lost 3 bases. Looked up from germline, CDR1 is SGHRS and CDR2 is YFSETQ. The CDR3 coding sequence is TGCGCCAGCAGCTTGGCGGGACTAGGGACAGATACGCAGTATTTT. This gives the protein CASSLAGLGTDTQYF.

This clonotype was found many times. The chain combines TRBV11-2 with TRBJ2-1; D is unclear. The CDR3 totals 14 residues. Trimming took off 0 bases at V and 5 bases at J, with 8 bases between the two ends. The germline CDR1 and CDR2 sequences are SGHAT and FQNNGV. DNA for the CDR3: TGTGCCAGCAGCTTAGATCCAGCCGACAATGAGCAGTTCTTC. Encoded protein: CASSLDPADNEQFF.

At least ten counts were recorded for this clonotype. J is TRBJ2-7 and V is TRBV10-2; the D call may be TRBD1 or TRBD2 (6 bases each). Germline values: CDR1 WSHSY, CDR2 SAAADI. The CDR3 is 16 residues long. V was trimmed by 6 bases and J by 0 bases, leaving 18 bases between them. CDR3 protein: CASSLRGARSSYEQYV. The DNA of the CDR3 is TGCGCCAGCAGCCTAAGGGGGGCCCGGAGCTCCTACGAGCAGTACGTC.

This clonotype occurred many times. This chain connects TRBV20-1 to TRBJ1-1, with D uncertain. Trimming took off 0 bases at V and 4 bases at J, with 12 bases between the two ends. The CDR3 has 14 residues. CDR1 is DFQATT and CDR2 is SNEGSKA in the germline V gene (reference sequence). CDR3 sequence (DNA): TGCAGTGCTAGAGATCCTCGGGGAAGCACTGAAGCTTTCTTT. Translating gives CSARDPRGSTEAFF.

The sample holds many counts of this clonotype. The chain couples TRBV20-1 to TRBJ2-1; D is unresolved. V lost 0 bases to trimming and J lost 6 bases, with 9 bases between them. CDR1 is DFQATT, CDR2 SNEGSKA, per germline (reference sequence). The CDR3 consists of 13 residues. In DNA, the CDR3 is TGCAGTGCTAGAGATATGTCGCCCAATGAGCAGTTCTTC. The encoded protein is CSARDMSPNEQFF.

There are many counts of this clonotype. This chain connects TRBV10-3 to TRBJ2-1; the D gene could be TRBD1 or TRBD2 (5 bases each). Trimming cost V 3 bases and J 4 bases, with 19 bases left between them. The length of the CDR3 is 17 residues. Per the germline V gene, CDR1 is ENHRY and CDR2 is SYGVKD. CDR3 region: CAISDSRGYGGYNEQFF. Written as DNA, the CDR3 is TGTGCCATCAGTGATAGTCGCGGATATGGGGGTTACAATGAGCAGTTCTTC.